The rows below give T cell receptor beta chains drawn from one sample of a study of blood T cell repertoires in COVID-19. The data were produced by immunoSEQ multiplex PCR, yet TCRdb's version contains in-frame clones alone and is incomplete. The table includes over 150,000 clones, roughly 88% detected once. The sequenced sample was peripheral blood. The receptor source for this set is a man between 18 and 29 years old with COVID-19, enrolled during active disease. Each CDR3 is given with its conserved first and last residue. D genes are given only for firm matches. A row's size may be missing; if present it is once, few, many or a size class.

v_gene,j_gene,abundance,d_gene,CDR3aa,CDR3nt
TRBV15,TRBJ1-6,.,.,CATSRQRKMTENSPLHF,TGTGCCACCAGCAGACAACGAAAAATGACAGAAAATTCACCCCTCCACTTT
TRBV2,TRBJ2-7,.,TRBD2,CASKAGLVNEQYF,TGTGCCAGCAAGGCGGGACTAGTAAACGAGCAGTACTTC
TRBV13,TRBJ2-1,.,.,CASRGGPLSLFF,TGTGCCAGCCGTGGTGGCCCCCTTTCCCTGTTCTTC
TRBV5-6,TRBJ1-5,.,.,CASSYGKGNQPQHF,TGTGCCAGCAGCTACGGGAAAGGCAATCAGCCCCAGCATTTT
TRBV6-5,TRBJ2-2,.,.,CASIDSLANTGELFF,TGTGCCAGCATAGACAGCTTAGCGAACACCGGGGAGCTGTTTTTT
TRBV14,TRBJ2-7,once,TRBD2,CASSQVAGGSSYEQYF,TGTGCCAGCAGCCAAGTAGCGGGAGGGAGCTCCTACGAGCAGTACTTC
TRBV19,TRBJ2-7,.,TRBD1,CASSRTTGVGEQYF,TGTGCCAGTAGTCGAACGACAGGGGTGGGCGAGCAGTACTTC
TRBV5-1,TRBJ2-7,.,TRBD1,CASSSLQGDSYEQYF,TGCGCCAGCAGCTCCCTACAGGGGGACTCCTACGAGCAGTACTTC
TRBV9,TRBJ2-1,once,.,CASSVGAPHYNEQFF,TGTGCCAGCAGCGTAGGAGCCCCTCACTACAATGAGCAGTTCTTC
TRBV7-9,TRBJ1-2,once,.,CASSPPSLDYGYTF,TGTGCCAGCAGCCCCCCCAGTCTAGACTATGGCTACACCTTC
TRBV14,TRBJ2-7,.,TRBD2,CASSRSAGGPYPYEQYF,TGTGCCAGCAGCAGGTCAGCGGGAGGGCCTTATCCCTACGAGCAGTACTTC
TRBV9,TRBJ2-1,.,TRBD2,CASNSGSSYNEQFF,TGTGCCAGTAATAGCGGGAGCTCCTACAATGAGCAGTTCTTC
TRBV3-1/TRBV3-2,TRBJ1-1,.,.,CASSATENTEAFF,TGTGCCAGCAGCGCGACTGAGAACACTGAAGCTTTCTTT
TRBV9,TRBJ2-5,.,TRBD1,CASSSDRGYETQYF,TGTGCCAGCAGCTCCGACAGGGGATATGAGACCCAGTACTTC
TRBV10-3,TRBJ1-2,.,.,CAISQDRMPNYGYTF,TGTGCCATCAGCCAAGACAGGATGCCTAACTATGGCTACACCTTC
TRBV7-2,TRBJ2-2,once,TRBD2,CASSLIPASGTGGELFF,TGTGCCAGCAGCTTAATCCCAGCTAGCGGGACCGGCGGGGAGCTGTTTTTT
TRBV11-3,TRBJ1-2,.,.,CASSPGGLAYGYTF,TGTGCCAGCAGCCCCGGAGGTCTGGCCTATGGCTACACCTTC
TRBV7-8,TRBJ2-3,.,.,CASSMGGGVTDTQYF,TGTGCCAGCAGCATGGGGGGAGGAGTGACAGATACGCAGTATTTT
TRBV5-8,TRBJ2-7,once,TRBD2,CASSQRLAGTYEQYF,TGTGCCAGCAGCCAGAGACTAGCGGGAACCTACGAGCAGTACTTC
TRBV6-6,TRBJ2-7,.,.,CASSIRENKQYF,TGTGCCAGCAGCATCCGGGAAAACAAGCAGTACTTC
TRBV18,TRBJ2-1,.,TRBD2,CASSPRVAGGFYSYNEQFF,TGTGCCAGCTCACCCCGGGTAGCGGGAGGTTTCTACTCCTACAATGAGCAGTTCTTC
TRBV6-2/TRBV6-3,TRBJ2-1,.,TRBD2,CASSPVAGSSYNEQFF,TGTGCCAGCAGTCCAGTAGCGGGGAGCTCCTACAATGAGCAGTTCTTC
TRBV5-1,TRBJ2-1,.,TRBD2,CASSLDSGLAGGYNEQFF,TGCGCCAGCAGCTTGGATTCGGGACTAGCGGGAGGGTACAATGAGCAGTTCTTC
TRBV11-3,TRBJ2-2,.,.,CASSQTSVGELFF,TGTGCCAGCAGCCAGACTAGTGTCGGGGAGCTGTTTTTT
TRBV25-1,TRBJ1-5,few,.,CASSEWFSDQPQHF,TGTGCCAGCAGTGAATGGTTTAGCGATCAGCCCCAGCATTTT
TRBV6-5,TRBJ2-1,.,TRBD2,CASLDTGRHDEQFF,TGTGCCAGCCTCGACACCGGGAGGCACGATGAGCAGTTCTTC
TRBV30,TRBJ2-1,.,TRBD2,CAWQDDGTRWADEQFF,TGTGCCTGGCAAGACGATGGGACTAGGTGGGCCGATGAGCAGTTCTTC
TRBV4-1,TRBJ1-5,once,TRBD1,CASSQTGTGNQPQHF,TGCGCCAGCAGCCAGACTGGGACAGGCAATCAGCCCCAGCATTTT
TRBV7-8,TRBJ1-1,.,TRBD1,CASSRGTGHTEAFF,TGTGCCAGCAGTCGAGGGACAGGCCACACTGAAGCTTTCTTT
TRBV7-2,TRBJ2-1,.,TRBD2,CASSSGAGGSSYNEQFF,TGTGCCAGCAGCTCAGGAGCGGGAGGAAGCTCCTACAATGAGCAGTTCTTC
TRBV11-3,TRBJ2-1,.,.,CASSFSEYHNEQFF,TGTGCCAGCAGCTTCTCTGAGTACCACAATGAGCAGTTCTTC
TRBV7-7,TRBJ2-1,.,TRBD2,CASSLGTSIWNEQFF,TGTGCTAGCAGCCTTGGGACTAGCATTTGGAATGAGCAGTTCTTC
TRBV6-5,TRBJ2-3,.,.,CASSNRVQADTQYF,TGTGCCAGCAGTAACAGGGTTCAGGCAGATACGCAGTATTTT
TRBV13,TRBJ2-2,.,TRBD1,CASRGTANTGELFF,TGTGCCAGCAGGGGGACAGCGAACACCGGGGAGCTGTTTTTT
TRBV5-4,TRBJ2-7,.,TRBD2,CASSAGGATYEQYF,TGTGCCAGCAGCGCGGGAGGCGCTACCTACGAGCAGTACTTC
TRBV18,TRBJ1-1,.,.,CASYDSMNTEAFF,TGTGCCAGCTACGACAGCATGAACACTGAAGCTTTCTTT
TRBV6-4,TRBJ2-7,.,TRBD2,CASSDSATSIGPGGRHSYEQYF,TGTGCCAGCAGTGACTCGGCGACAAGTATTGGACCGGGAGGCCGACACTCCTACGAGCAGTACTTC
TRBV27,TRBJ2-7,.,TRBD2,CASSLSSGGSYEQYF,TGTGCCAGCAGTTTGTCCAGCGGGGGCTCCTACGAGCAGTACTTC
TRBV11-2,TRBJ2-1,.,TRBD2,CASSSRGLQWPYNEQFF,TGTGCCAGCAGCTCCCGGGGACTACAGTGGCCCTACAATGAGCAGTTCTTC
TRBV29-1,TRBJ2-6,.,.,CSVGSRVVPGANVLTF,TGCAGCGTGGGCAGCCGGGTAGTACCTGGGGCCAACGTCCTGACTTTC
TRBV6-6,TRBJ2-1,.,.,CASRTTYNEQFF,TGTGCCAGCCGGACTACCTACAATGAGCAGTTCTTC
TRBV7-3,TRBJ2-5,.,.,CASSLGTQETQYF,TGTGCCAGCAGCTTAGGCACGCAAGAGACCCAGTACTTC
TRBV5-1,TRBJ2-1,.,TRBD2,CASSLGSSGSPYNEQFF,TGCGCCAGCAGCTTGGGGTCTAGCGGGAGTCCCTACAATGAGCAGTTCTTC
TRBV7-2,TRBJ2-2,.,TRBD1,CASSLQPGQVSTGELFF,TGTGCCAGCAGCTTACAACCGGGACAGGTGTCCACCGGGGAGCTGTTTTTT
TRBV12-3/TRBV12-4,TRBJ1-1,once,.,CASSLGGGEAFF,TGTGCCAGCAGTTTAGGGGGAGGGGAAGCTTTCTTT
TRBV30,TRBJ2-1,.,TRBD2,CAWSVASGRYVEQFF,TGTGCCTGGAGTGTGGCTAGCGGGAGGTACGTTGAGCAGTTCTTC
TRBV27,TRBJ1-2,.,TRBD1,CASRPGTGNYGYTF,TGTGCCAGCAGACCCGGGACAGGGAACTATGGCTACACCTTC
TRBV5-6,TRBJ1-4,.,.,CASSSGRSEKLFF,TGTGCCAGCAGTTCCGGGAGAAGTGAAAAACTGTTTTTT
TRBV5-4,TRBJ1-2,.,.,CASSPSGTTYGYTF,TGTGCCAGCAGCCCGTCCGGGACAACTTATGGCTACACCTTC
TRBV28,TRBJ1-1,.,.,CASSLAGSNTEAFF,TGTGCCAGCAGTTTGGCAGGTTCGAACACTGAAGCTTTCTTT
TRBV2,TRBJ1-6,.,TRBD1,CASRAQGGRSPLHF,TGTGCCAGCAGAGCCCAGGGGGGAAGGTCACCCCTCCACTTT
TRBV7-9,TRBJ2-1,.,.,CASSSLLVDYNEQFF,TGTGCCAGCAGCTCCTTATTAGTCGACTACAATGAGCAGTTCTTC
TRBV9,TRBJ1-1,.,TRBD1,CASSPDRTGVWATEAFF,TGTGCCAGCAGCCCCGACAGGACAGGGGTATGGGCCACTGAAGCTTTCTTT
TRBV4-3,TRBJ2-7,.,TRBD1,CASSQRGQGAYEQYF,TGCGCCAGCAGCCAAAGGGGACAGGGGGCCTACGAGCAGTACTTC
TRBV15,TRBJ2-3,.,.,CATSRESGFSDTQYF,TGTGCCACCAGCAGAGAGTCGGGTTTTTCAGATACGCAGTATTTT
TRBV13,TRBJ2-7,.,TRBD1,CASSLSISGGTYEQYF,TGTGCCAGCAGCTTAAGTATCTCAGGGGGAACCTACGAGCAGTACTTC
TRBV11-3,TRBJ2-1,.,TRBD1,CASSPRTGGHEQFF,TGTGCCAGCAGCCCGCGGACAGGGGGCCATGAGCAGTTCTTC
TRBV23-1,TRBJ1-5,.,.,CASSQSTGGNQPQHF,TGCGCCAGCAGTCAATCAACCGGGGGCAATCAGCCCCAGCATTTT
TRBV19,TRBJ1-5,.,.,CASSFLQGLGGVHQPQHF,TGTGCCAGTAGTTTCCTTCAGGGTTTAGGCGGGGTCCATCAGCCCCAGCATTTT